This entry lists 27 T cell receptor beta chains sequenced from one sample in a study of T cells in Graves' hyperthyroidism and ophthalmopathy. Using RNA transcripts as the source, TCR beta CDR3 regions were amplified. When the TCR CDR3 underwent first-round RT-PCR, the HTBI primer set was used. TCRdb ran MiXCR on the multiplex PCR reads and lists one entry per CDR3 protein. The sample holds some 550,000 distinct CDR3 sequences, 16% seen once. The sequenced sample consisted of blood. These receptors were obtained from a woman between 35 and 50 years old with Graves' ophthalmopathy.

The sample holds a few counts of this clonotype. The chain employs TRBV12-3 or TRBV12-4 and TRBJ2-7, with 7 nucleotides matching TRBD2. The CDR3 extends over 14 amino acids. The V gene end was trimmed by 2 bases and the J gene end by 5 bases; junction bases not matched to a gene: 6. The CDR3 bases are TGTGCCAGCAGTTTAAGCGGGATTGTCAACGAGCAGTACTTC. This translates into CASSLSGIVNEQYF.

Many counts were recorded for this clonotype. The chain couples TRBV3-1 to TRBJ1-5, with 8 bases matching TRBD1. This CDR3 has 15 residues. The V and J ends lost 4 bases and 5 bases, in that order; junction bases with no gene match: 7. The V gene's germline CDR1 is LGHDT and CDR2 YNNKEL (reference sequence). CDR3 sequence: CASSRSDRDDQPQHF. The CDR3 bases are TGTGCCAGCAGCCGCTCGGACAGGGATGATCAGCCCCAGCATTTT.

There are a few counts of this clonotype. V and J are TRBV5-4 and TRBJ1-1; TRBD1 might be the D (5 bases). The V end was cut by 4 bases, the J end by 7 bases, with 17 bases between. Germline V gene lookup returns CDR1 SGHNT and CDR2 YYREEE (reference sequence). The CDR3 consists of 14 residues. DNA of the CDR3: TGTGCCAGCAGCAGAGGGGCCGCCTGGTTTGAAGCTTTCTTT. Protein sequence: CASSRGAAWFEAFF.

This clonotype occurred a few times. CDR3 region: CSASVDSNQPQHF. CDR3 nucleotide sequence: TGCAGTGCCAGTGTCGATAGCAATCAGCCCCAGCATTTT. This sequence joins TRBV20-1 and TRBJ1-5; D is unresolved. This CDR3 contains 13 residues. In germline, CDR1 is DFQATT, CDR2 SNEGSKA (reference sequence). V was shortened by 6 bases and J by 0 bases, with 9 bases between the two germline ends.

The chain carries TRBV6-2 or TRBV6-3 and TRBJ2-2; 9 nucleotides agree with TRBD2. The J segment lost 1 base and the V segment lost 6 bases, leaving 3 bases of the junction unmatched. This CDR3 is 15 amino acids long. Per germline, CDR1 MNHEY and CDR2 SVGEGT. The CDR3 sequence is CASRIAGVNTGELFF. The DNA for the CDR3 is TGTGCCAGCAGGATAGCGGGGGTGAACACCGGGGAGCTGTTTTTT.

This clonotype was recorded at least ten times. V and J are TRBV10-3 and TRBJ2-5; TRBD2 matches at 11 bases. V lost 10 bases and J lost 5; bases outside the gene matches: 6. Germline-derived CDR1 and CDR2 are ENHRY and SYGVKD. The CDR3 extends over 13 amino acids. The CDR3 DNA follows: TGTGCCAGTAGCGGGGGGGCCACGGAGACCCAGTACTTC. This codes for CASSGGATETQYF.

This clonotype was counted ten times or more. One end of the junction varies from germline; a read error may be responsible. This chain joins TRBV7-7 and TRBJ2-5, with D tentatively TRBD2 (7 bases). CDR1 is SSHAT, CDR2 FNYEAQ, per germline (reference sequence). The CDR3 sequence is 15 residues long. CDR3 sequence reads: CASSFNQGRGETQYF. DNA for the CDR3: TGTGCTAGCAGCTTCAACCAGGGGAGGGGAGAGACCCAGTACTTC.

The chain couples TRBV29-1 to TRBJ1-2; D may be TRBD1 (5 bases). Germline CDR1 is SQVTM and CDR2 is ANQGSEA. The CDR3 covers 14 residues. The CDR3: CAETKGADNYGYTF. The CDR3 DNA reads as TGCGCCGAGACAAAAGGGGCTGATAACTATGGCTACACCTTC.

This clonotype was seen a handful of times. The chain combines TRBV29-1 with TRBJ2-3, with D possibly TRBD1 on 6 matching bases. Per germline, CDR1 SQVTM and CDR2 ANQGSEA. The CDR3 has 15 residues. The germline V and J ends were trimmed by 3 bases and 5 bases, with 18 bases remaining between them. The CDR3 sequence is CSVDQSGVIRDTQYF. CDR3 DNA sequence: TGCAGCGTTGACCAGTCAGGGGTCATCAGAGATACGCAGTATTTT.

In its sample, this clonotype was seen a few times. A much larger clone differs by one base, so this may be a read error. The chain couples TRBV3-1 to TRBJ2-1, with D perhaps matching TRBD2 (5 bases). The germline gives CDR1 LGHDT, CDR2 YNNKEL (reference sequence). The ends were cut back, 4 bases at V and 9 bases at J, with 10 bases in the middle. CDR3 size: 12 residues. The CDR3: CASSLRRAEQFF. The CDR3 DNA is TGTGCCAGCAGCCTGCGGCGGGCTGAGCAGTTCTTC.

The table lists this clonotype with many counts. One end of the junction varies from germline; a read error may be responsible. This chain connects TRBV29-1 to TRBJ2-1, with TRBD1 as a possible D gene (6 bases). Germline V gene lookup returns CDR1 SQVTM and CDR2 ANQGSEA. This CDR3 is 12 amino acids long. The CDR3 DNA reads TGCAGCGCTGAAGGGGGAAATGATGAGCAGTTCTTC. It specifies CSAEGGNDEQFF.

This clonotype was seen many times. The rearrangement links TRBV2 to TRBJ2-5; 7 bases match TRBD2. Losses at the gene ends were 6 bases for V and 2 bases for J; bases not matched to a gene: 12. CDR1 is SNHLY and CDR2 is FYNNEI in the germline V gene. CDR3 length equals 16 residues. The CDR3 coding sequence is TGTGCCAGCAGGGCCCCAACTAGCGAACAACAAGAGACCCAGTACTTC. As protein: CASRAPTSEQQETQYF.

This clonotype has more than one count but fewer than ten. This rearrangement joins TRBV4-1 to TRBJ2-5, with TRBD1 matching over 7 bases. The germline gives CDR1 MGHRA, CDR2 YSYEKL. The CDR3 runs 13 residues. The junction had 7 bases not matched to a gene; V was cut back by 8 bases and J by 4 bases. The CDR3 nucleotides are TGCGCCAGCGCTAGGACAGGACTAGAGACCCAGTACTTC. It codes for CASARTGLETQYF.

J is TRBJ1-4 and V is TRBV9; 7 positions agree with TRBD1. With V trimmed by 4 bases and J by 5 bases, 5 bases remained unmatched. Germline loops: CDR1 SGDLS, CDR2 YYNGEE. The CDR3 has 14 amino acids. In DNA, the CDR3 is TGTGCCAGCAGCCGGGACAGTCAAAATGAAAAACTGTTTTTT. It specifies CASSRDSQNEKLFF.

There are many counts of this clonotype. V and J are TRBV2 and TRBJ2-3; 9 bases align to TRBD2. The length of the CDR3 is 15 residues. From germline, CDR1 is SNHLY and CDR2 FYNNEI. J lost 2 bases, V lost 7 bases, and 7 bases had no gene match. The CDR3 spells CASKGLATVTDTQYF. The DNA of the CDR3 is TGTGCCAGCAAAGGACTAGCGACCGTCACAGATACGCAGTATTTT.

In its sample, this clonotype was seen many times. This chain uses TRBV11-2 with TRBJ2-7; TRBD2 aligns across 8 bases. V lost 3 bases to trimming and J lost 4 bases; unmatched junction nucleotides: 8. This CDR3 region has 15 residues. Per germline, CDR1 SGHAT and CDR2 FQNNGV. The CDR3 bases are TGTGCCAGCAGCTTCGGGGGGGCGCTTTCGTACGAGCAGTACTTC. Translated: CASSFGGALSYEQYF.

In its sample, this clonotype was seen a few times. This chain connects TRBV20-1 to TRBJ1-6, with TRBD1 matching 8 bases. Germline V gene data show CDR1 as DFQATT and CDR2 as SNEGSKA (reference sequence). V shed 6 bases and J 7 bases; nucleotides not matched to a gene: 8. The CDR3 is made up of 14 amino acids. In DNA, the CDR3 is TGCAGTGCGTTGGGACAGGTCAAAAATTCACCCCTCCACTTT. It codes for CSALGQVKNSPLHF.

To note about this clonotype: This clone may be a read error of a much larger clone one base away. V and J are TRBV18 and TRBJ2-1; D gene unclear. CDR3 length: 14 amino acids. Germline V gene data show CDR1 as KGHSH and CDR2 as LQKENI. This chain's CDR3 is CAGSPRLAYNEQFF. DNA of the CDR3: TGTGCCGGCTCACCAAGACTTGCCTACAATGAGCAGTTCTTC.

This clonotype appeared many times. The chain uses TRBV7-4 and TRBJ2-7; D ambiguous. CDR1 is SGHVT and CDR2 is SQSDAQ in the germline V gene. Trimming took off 4 bases at V and 8 bases at J, with 12 bases between the two ends. The CDR3 runs to 12 residues. CDR3 amino acids: CASSSGWRQQYF. CDR3 DNA: TGTGCCAGCAGCTCCGGGTGGCGTCAGCAGTACTTC.

This clonotype was seen ten or more times. V is TRBV30 and J is TRBJ1-2; no firm D call. This CDR3 comprises 11 residues. V lost 2 bases, J lost 8 bases, and 9 bases lay in between. The V gene's germline CDR1 is GTSNPN and CDR2 SVGIG (reference sequence). CDR3 coding DNA: TGTGCCTGGAGTACCCGCGGGGGCTACACCTTC. Translating it yields CAWSTRGGYTF. Variable domain in full (rest from reference TRBV30 and TRBJ1-2): SQTIHQWPATLVQPVGSPLSLECTVEGTSNPNLYWYRQAAGRGLQLLFYSVGIGQISSEVPQNLSASRPQDRQFILSSKKLLLSDSGFYLCAWSTRGGYTFGSGTRLTVV.

This clonotype was recorded at least ten times. The CDR3 DNA sequence: TGTGCCAGCAGTGAACTACCTACAAATGAGCAGTTCTTC. The encoded protein is CASSELPTNEQFF. V and J are TRBV6-1 and TRBJ2-1; D is undetermined. Trimming took off 2 bases at V and 7 bases at J, with 9 bases between the two ends. The CDR3 covers 13 residues. Germline CDR1 reads MNHNS; CDR2 reads SASEGT.

At least ten counts were recorded for this clonotype. The chain uses TRBV12-3 or TRBV12-4 and TRBJ2-5, with TRBD2 as a possible D gene (5 bases). Trimming took off 2 bases at V and 1 base at J, with 17 bases between the two ends. The CDR3 has 17 amino acids. CDR3 protein: CASSLSYLDSLQETQYF. The CDR3 nucleotides are TGTGCCAGCAGTTTATCCTATCTGGACTCTCTCCAAGAGACCCAGTACTTC.

This clonotype came up many times. The chain uses TRBV5-1 and TRBJ2-1, with TRBD2 identical over 13 bases. J lost 6 bases, V lost 3 bases, and 3 bases had no gene match. Looked up from germline, CDR1 is SGHRS and CDR2 is YFSETQ. The CDR3 is 15 residues long. The DNA of the CDR3 is TGCGCCAGCAGCTCTTGGACTAGCGGGAGCAATGAGCAGTTCTTC. Translation gives CASSSWTSGSNEQFF.

The chain recombines TRBV12-3 or TRBV12-4 with TRBJ2-3, with D possibly TRBD2 on 6 matching bases. The V gene lost 5 bases and the J gene lost 2 bases, with 14 bases spanning the gap. The CDR3 sequence is 15 residues long. As DNA, the CDR3 is TGTGCCAGCAGTCCGGGACTGCAACTCACAGATACGCAGTATTTT. This codes for CASSPGLQLTDTQYF.

The J gene is TRBJ2-7, the V gene TRBV19; D may be TRBD2 (6 bases). This CDR3 region has 13 residues. Trimming removed 9 bases from V and 1 base from J, with 13 bases in between. The germline CDR1 and CDR2 sequences are LNHDA and SQIVND (reference sequence). CDR3 nucleotide sequence: TGTGCCAGCGGGGATAGCGGATCCTACGAGCAGTACTTC. Encoded protein: CASGDSGSYEQYF.

The rearrangement uses TRBV28 and TRBJ2-1; D might be TRBD2 (5 bases). The V and J ends lost 8 bases and 3 bases respectively, with 11 bases between them. The germline CDR1 and CDR2 sequences are MDHEN and SYDVKM. CDR3 length: 13 amino acids. The DNA for the CDR3 is TGTGCCAGCGGGCAAGCGGTCTACAATGAGCAGTTCTTC. Amino acid sequence: CASGQAVYNEQFF. The full variable domain, in which reference TRBV28 and TRBJ2-1 provide the parts outside the CDR3, is DVKVTQSSRYLVKRTGEKVFLECVQDMDHENMFWYRQDPGLGLRLIYFSYDVKMKEKGDIPEGYSVSREKKERFSLILESASTNQTSMYLCASGQAVYNEQFFGPGTRLTVL.

There are a few counts of this clonotype. The rearrangement links TRBV5-8 to TRBJ2-7, with 10 bases identical to TRBD1. Germline values: CDR1 SGHTS, CDR2 YDEGEE. The CDR3 has 16 residues. Losses at the gene ends were 0 bases for V and 5 bases for J; bases not matched to a gene: 8. CDR3: CASSLAPGQGSHEQYF. DNA for the CDR3: TGTGCCAGCAGCTTGGCCCCGGGACAGGGGTCCCACGAGCAGTACTTC.